This T cell receptor beta chain was found in a study of T cells in Graves' hyperthyroidism and ophthalmopathy (dated by TCRdb to the late 2010s). Broadly, across the study: To identify distinguishing TCR V-J signatures, a discovery cohort of roughly 100 patients was used, comprising fewer than 45 with Graves' ophthalmopathy and around 60 with stable Graves' hyperthyroidism. Prospective prediction of ophthalmopathy was tested in an independent validation cohort of approximately 19 hyperthyroidism patients and 15 to 17 patients who later progressed to ophthalmopathy. The 90 to 100 discovery patients were randomly split 7:3 into training and test sets. The study also compared thyroid tissue and blood T-cell repertoires from 5 to 7 Graves' hyperthyroidism patients. After blood sampling, hyperthyroidism patients were treated with methimazole at a starting dose of 30 mg daily, and ophthalmopathy patients were treated with high-dose intravenous methylprednisolone. The paper describes TCR Vbeta CDR3 sequencing of roughly 130 peripheral blood samples, made up of roughly 45 ophthalmopathy patients, 70 to 75 hyperthyroidism patients and 17 progressor patients. The paper's findings and limits, for the study overall: In cross-validation, a model built on a 13 V-J signature told ophthalmopathy apart from stable hyperthyroidism with 85% to 90% sensitivity and 81% to 82% specificity, and in testing the same model reached 80%/75%. During validation, the model predicted progression to ophthalmopathy a median of about 5.9 months ahead of onset, with almost 71% sensitivity and 72% to 85% specificity. Sample size was not statistically predetermined, and investigators were not blinded to group allocation. Most expanded thyroid clonotypes (frequency above 0.001) were also detected in blood, a finding suggesting that blood repertoires may reflect thyroid immune responses.

This clonotype has ten or more counts. Its antigen remains undetermined. There are no base qualities to consult, and no much larger clone falls within one base. The study excluded patients with uncontrolled infections, other autoimmune diseases, pregnancy or lactation. Clinical symptoms, serum thyroxine and TRAb, thyroid ultrasound, and orbital computed tomography formed the basis for the diagnoses. Trizol reagent was used to extract total RNA, and RNA quality was then checked on an Agilent 2100 Bioanalyzer. The TCR beta CDR3 regions were amplified from RNA transcripts. A first-round RT-PCR of the TCR CDR3 used the HTBI primer set with the Qiagen OneStep RT-PCR kit. Libraries were constructed in a second round of multiplex PCR, after which size selection and purification were carried out. The libraries were sequenced on an Illumina HiSeq2000 using paired-end 100 bp reads. On the authors' methods: SOAPnuke was used to process the raw data, throwing out any read that contained adapters or uncalled bases, had a mean Phred below 15, or lacked an exact constant-primer or identifier match. COPE v1.2.5 was used to merge the high-quality paired reads, and each unique nucleotide sequence was defined as a clonotype. MiTCR v1.1 was used to align clonotypes to the IMGT TRBV, TRBD and TRBJ reference segments. Analysis was restricted to V-J combinations with a frequency above 0.0001, which covered 99.2% of repertoires. A TCS score was defined as the ratio between F50 (clonal expansion) and ExV (chaos), using BLOSUM62-based TCRdist between CDR3 peptides within each V-J. Welch's t-statistics and random forest reduced 500 to 550 V-J features to around 14, which were used in a naive Bayes classifier (R e1071). The similarity between thyroid and blood repertoires was quantified using the Morisita-Horn index. TCRdb ran its own pipeline on the public reads, namely fastp trimming at Q25 and MiXCR clone calling, and kept in-frame beta chains. Each entry merges the rows of one CDR3 protein and shows their most common DNA and genes. TCRdb's processing, not the authors' own work, is the source of the V and J calls. In all, the sample holds roughly 500,000 distinct CDR3 sequences, and around 43% of those were seen once. The biggest ten clones account for about 45% of the sample.

V loses 2 bases of germline sequence and J loses 3 bases, and the interval between the two ends is 13 bases. As encoded in the germline V gene, CDR1 is MGHDK while CDR2 is SYGVNS. CDR3 length: 15 amino acids, cysteine to phenylalanine. Only the CDR3 part of the read is kept: 45 bases, read in frame from the first base. The chain links TRBV25-1 with TRBJ1-1, with TRBD1 tentatively as D gene (5 bases match). The clonotype comes from an adult woman with Graves' disease, either hyperthyroidism or ophthalmopathy (not recorded which). Sequences were obtained from peripheral blood or thyroid tissue (not recorded which). The base sequence is TGTGCCAGCAGTGAACCGCGGGACGGTGACACTGAAGCTTTCTTT. It translates as CASSEPRDGDTEAFF.